This T cell receptor (beta chain) is from a study of T cell changes during pregnancy in multiple sclerosis (dated by TCRdb to between 2017 and 2020). A note on the overall study: The study examined how the T cell repertoire changed over the course of pregnancy in women with multiple sclerosis.

Of note for this clone: Its recognized antigen is unknown. Base-call qualities are not available, and no considerably larger clone is one nucleotide away.

As encoded in the germline V gene, CDR1 is LGHNT while CDR2 is FRNRAP. V and J are truncated by 6 bases and 8 bases respectively, leaving an intervening sequence of 20 bases. The CDR3, cysteine through phenylalanine, is 15 amino acids long. The only DNA kept is the CDR3, 45 bases in frame from the first base. Receptor amplification or capture employed the immunoSEQ multiplex PCR assay. Entries here come from immuneACCESS through TCRdb and include only in-frame sequences with V and J called. Some clones fail to appear in such tables; in the studies checked, an unresolved V gene covers under half of the shortfall, and the cause of the remainder is unknown. Recorded for this sample are roughly 80,000 clones; around 92% of them occurred a single time. The top ten clones comprise 2.6% of the sample.

Specimen: peripheral blood, collected before pregnancy. This chain is built from TRBV12-5 and TRBJ2-1; TRBD2 is a possible D gene, resting on 5 matching bases. This sequence originates from a female donor with multiple sclerosis, enrolled in a pregnancy study. The DNA sequence is as follows: TGTGCTAGTGGGGCGGGCTCGGTGTCTGCCGATGAGCAGTTCTTC. It specifies CASGAGSVSADEQFF. Beyond the CDR3, the reference TRBV12-5 and TRBJ2-1 genes provide the residues; the full variable domain reads: DARVTQTPRHKVTEMGQEVTMRCQPILGHNTVFWYRQTMMQGLELLAYFRNRAPLDDSGMPKDRFSAEMPDATLATLKIQPSEPRDSAVYFCASGAGSVSADEQFFGPGTRLTVL.